This T cell receptor beta chain was recovered during a study of cytomegalovirus exposure and HLA in healthy donors. The PCR made use of 60 Vbeta and 13 Jbeta primers. Libraries were prepared by immunoSEQ multiplex PCR; TCRdb keeps only in-frame clonotypes and omits some of them. The table lists about 140,000 clones, 70% to 75% of them singletons. V lost 5 bases, J lost 4 bases, and 11 bases lay in between. The length of the CDR3 is 13 residues. Germline CDR1 and CDR2: MDHEN and SYDVKM. Sequencing input: PBMCs. This rearrangement joins TRBV28 to TRBJ2-5; D is unclear. The sequence was collected from a woman aged 40 to 50 in good health and CMV-seronegative. The CDR3 loop is CASSIDSGETQYF. The CDR3 bases are TGTGCCAGCAGTATAGACTCGGGAGAGACCCAGTACTTC.